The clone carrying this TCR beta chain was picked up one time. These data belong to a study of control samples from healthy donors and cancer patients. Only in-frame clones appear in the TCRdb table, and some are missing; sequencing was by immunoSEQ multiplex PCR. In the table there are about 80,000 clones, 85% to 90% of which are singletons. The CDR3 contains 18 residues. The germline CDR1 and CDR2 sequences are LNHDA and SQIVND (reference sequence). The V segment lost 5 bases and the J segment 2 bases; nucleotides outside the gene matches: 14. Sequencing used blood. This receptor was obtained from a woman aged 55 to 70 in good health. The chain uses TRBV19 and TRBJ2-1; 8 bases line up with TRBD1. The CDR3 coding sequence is TGTGCCAGTAGTCTACAAGGGCGACAGGGGCCAGCCTACAATGAGCAGTTCTTC. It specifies CASSLQGRQGPAYNEQFF.